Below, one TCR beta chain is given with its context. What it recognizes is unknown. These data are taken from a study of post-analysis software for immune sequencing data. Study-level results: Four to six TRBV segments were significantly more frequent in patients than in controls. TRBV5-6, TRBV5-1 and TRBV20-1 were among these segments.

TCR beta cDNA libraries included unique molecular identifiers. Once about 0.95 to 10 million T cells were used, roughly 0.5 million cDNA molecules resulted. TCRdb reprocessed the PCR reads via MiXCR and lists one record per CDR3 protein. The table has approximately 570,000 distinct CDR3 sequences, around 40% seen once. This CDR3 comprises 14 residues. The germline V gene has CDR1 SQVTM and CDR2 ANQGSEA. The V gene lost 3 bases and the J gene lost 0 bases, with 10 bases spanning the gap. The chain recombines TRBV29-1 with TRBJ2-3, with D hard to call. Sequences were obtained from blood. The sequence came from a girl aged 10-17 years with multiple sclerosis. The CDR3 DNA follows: TGCAGCGTTGAGGGCAGCCTTAGCACAGATACGCAGTATTTT. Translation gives CSVEGSLSTDTQYF.